Shown below are 25 T cell receptor beta chains from a single sample sequenced in a study of blood T cell repertoires in COVID-19. Data came from immunoSEQ multiplex PCR; TCRdb stores just in-frame clones and leaves some out. The sample comprises 95,000 to 150,000 clones, 60% to 80% of which are singletons, and over 7% rests with the top ten. The sequenced sample consisted of peripheral blood. The receptor source for this set is a human donor in a cohort sampled during active COVID-19.

The chain joins TRBV19 to TRBJ1-5; 8 bases agree with TRBD1. The germline V gene encodes CDR1 LNHDA and CDR2 SQIVND (reference sequence). This CDR3 has 14 amino acids. J gave up 2 bases and V 5 bases, and 2 bases lay outside the gene matches. The CDR3 loop reads CASSADRGNQPQHF. CDR3 DNA sequence: TGTGCCAGTAGTGCGGACAGGGGCAATCAGCCCCAGCATTTT. The variable domain in full, with the rest retrieved from reference TRBV19 and TRBJ1-5, is DGGITQSPKYLFRKEGQNVTLSCEQNLNHDAMYWYRQDPGQGLRLIYYSQIVNDFQKGDIAEGYSVSREKKESFPLTVTSAQKNPTAFYLCASSADRGNQPQHFGDGTRLSIL.

This clone was recorded a few times. This chain links TRBV27 with TRBJ2-1; D remains ambiguous. There are 15 residues in the CDR3. In germline, CDR1 is MNHEY, CDR2 SMNVEV (reference sequence). V shed 1 base and J shed 2 bases, with 9 bases lying between them. Written as DNA, the CDR3 is TGTGCCAGCAGTTTATTCGGGTCACCCTACAATGAGCAGTTCTTC. Amino acid sequence: CASSLFGSPYNEQFF.

This chain joins TRBV28 and TRBJ1-1, with D possibly matching TRBD1 (5 bases). Germline-derived CDR1 and CDR2 are MDHEN and SYDVKM. This CDR3 is built from 15 residues. V lost 1 base and J lost 3, with 12 bases in between. CDR3 residues: CASSLSQGGDTEAFF. CDR3 DNA sequence: TGTGCCAGCAGTTTATCCCAGGGAGGGGACACTGAAGCTTTCTTT.

The chain has TRBV6-5 and TRBJ2-7; weak D call: TRBD1 (5 bases). The CDR3 has 13 residues. Germline CDR1 MNHEY, CDR2 SVGAGI. V was shortened by 2 bases and J by 1 base, with 6 bases between the two germline ends. The CDR3: CASSYDRSYEQYF. The DNA of the CDR3 is TGTGCCAGCAGTTACGACAGATCCTACGAGCAGTACTTC.

The chain joins TRBV10-2 to TRBJ2-7; 8 nucleotides match TRBD2. Germline V gives CDR1 WSHSY, CDR2 SAAADI. V shed 1 base and J 4 bases; nucleotides not matched to a gene: 9. This CDR3 spans 16 amino acids. The DNA for the CDR3 is TGCGCCAGCAGTGAGTTAGCGGGGTGGAGTACTTACGAGCAGTACTTC. This translates into CASSELAGWSTYEQYF.

J is TRBJ2-7 and V is TRBV5-1; D unresolved. The CDR3 consists of 14 residues. The V end lost 0 bases, the J end lost 4 bases, and 11 bases lay between the germline ends. Germline values: CDR1 SGHRS, CDR2 YFSETQ. Here the CDR3 reads CASSLASANYEQYF. The CDR3 region has the DNA TGCGCCAGCAGCTTGGCCAGCGCTAATTACGAGCAGTACTTC.

V and J are TRBV4-1 and TRBJ2-3; 8 bases line up with TRBD1. CDR1 and CDR2 (germline): MGHRA, YSYEKL. After removal of 1 base from V and 5 bases from J, the junction contained 2 bases not matched to a gene. CDR3 length: 14 amino acids. The CDR3 here is CASSQGTGLDTQYF. The CDR3 DNA reads TGCGCCAGCAGCCAAGGGACAGGGTTAGATACGCAGTATTTT.

The chain combines TRBV7-9 with TRBJ2-7; D is undetermined. In germline, CDR1 is SEHNR, CDR2 FQNEAQ (reference sequence). V lost 2 bases to trimming and J lost 2 bases, with 7 bases between them. The CDR3 runs to 13 residues. The CDR3 DNA sequence: TGTGCCAGCAGCTTATCAGAAACCTACGAGCAGTACTTC. This sequence encodes CASSLSETYEQYF.

A single count supports this clone. The genes are TRBV24-1 and TRBJ2-7; 9 nucleotides match TRBD1. Per germline, CDR1 KGHDR and CDR2 SFDVKD. The V segment lost 4 bases and the J segment 2 bases; nucleotides outside the gene matches: 2. The CDR3 spans 14 residues. CDR3 sequence reads: CATSEDRGAYEQYF. CDR3 bases: TGTGCCACCAGTGAGGACAGGGGAGCCTACGAGCAGTACTTC.

This clone was found a few times. The chain carries TRBV5-4 and TRBJ1-4; maybe TRBD1 (5 bases). CDR3 length equals 15 residues. Germline lookup yields CDR1 SGHNT and CDR2 YYREEE (reference sequence). Trimming took off 6 bases at V and 4 bases at J, with 16 bases between the two ends. CDR3 region: CASKTGTGGNEKLFF. The CDR3 nucleotides read TGTGCCAGCAAAACCGGGACGGGGGGTAATGAAAAACTGTTTTTT.

This chain links TRBV7-8 with TRBJ2-1; D is uncertain. The CDR3 loop spans 14 amino acids. The ends were cut back, 11 bases at V and 6 bases at J, with 20 bases in the middle. Germline-derived CDR1 and CDR2 are SGHVS and FQNEAQ. The CDR3: CASRPPLSPNEQFF. The CDR3 DNA reads as TGTGCCTCCCGTCCACCTCTTAGTCCCAATGAGCAGTTCTTC.

The chain couples TRBV6-1 to TRBJ1-2; 8 nucleotides line up with TRBD1. V lost 1 base to trimming and J lost 3 bases; unmatched junction nucleotides: 1. The CDR3 sequence is 14 residues long. Germline assignment: CDR1 MNHNS and CDR2 SASEGT. CDR3 region: CASSEVQGDYGYTF. CDR3 nucleotide sequence: TGTGCCAGCAGTGAAGTACAGGGGGACTATGGCTACACCTTC.

V usage is TRBV6-1 and J usage is TRBJ2-7; D gene ambiguous. The CDR3 is 12 amino acids. Per the germline V gene, CDR1 is MNHNS and CDR2 is SASEGT. V was trimmed by 3 bases and J by 3 bases, leaving 6 bases between them. The CDR3 loop reads CASSDGSYEQYF. The CDR3 DNA is TGTGCCAGCAGTGACGGTAGCTACGAGCAGTACTTC.

The rearrangement links TRBV11-3 to TRBJ2-7, with D possibly matching TRBD1 (5 bases). Per the germline V gene, CDR1 is SGHNT and CDR2 is YENEEA. Between the trimmed V and J ends, which lost 3 bases and 0 bases, there was a span of 9 bases. This CDR3 spans 14 amino acids. CDR3 sequence: CASSFGQGSYEQYF. The CDR3 DNA reads TGTGCCAGCAGCTTCGGGCAGGGCTCCTACGAGCAGTACTTC.

This rearrangement joins TRBV12-3 or TRBV12-4 to TRBJ2-7; a possible D gene is TRBD1 (5 bases). This CDR3 contains 13 residues. With 3 bases removed from V and 2 bases from J, the gap between germline ends came to 8 bases. This CDR3 is CASSFRETYEQYF. The CDR3 coding sequence is TGTGCCAGCAGTTTCAGGGAAACCTACGAGCAGTACTTC.

This clone has only a few counts. The CDR3 nucleotides read TGCGCCAGCAGCCGGGGACAGCGAGGGACTGAAGCTTTCTTT. Its translation is CASSRGQRGTEAFF. The V call is TRBV4-1, the J call TRBJ1-1, with 7 bases identical to TRBD1. The CDR3 totals 14 residues. Germline V gives CDR1 MGHRA, CDR2 YSYEKL. Trimming cost V 4 bases and J 5 bases; bases outside gene matches: 7.

The table lists this clone with a count of one. The CDR3 DNA reads TGCGCCAGCAGCTTTACGGAACCGGGAGTACGCTACGAGCAGTACTTC. This encodes CASSFTEPGVRYEQYF. The V gene is TRBV5-1, the J gene TRBJ2-7; possible D gene TRBD2, 6 bases. The germline V gene has CDR1 SGHRS and CDR2 YFSETQ. V gave up 2 bases and J gave up 3 bases, with 18 bases separating them. CDR3 length: 16 residues.

The chain recombines TRBV19 with TRBJ2-7, with TRBD2 identical over 8 bases. Trimming removed 2 bases from V and 3 bases from J; junction bases left unmatched: 6. The CDR3 is made up of 15 amino acids. Germline loops: CDR1 LNHDA, CDR2 SQIVND (reference sequence). Here the CDR3 DNA reads TGTGCCAGTAGTATACCCGGGGGGGACTACTACGAGCAGTACTTC. Protein sequence: CASSIPGGDYYEQYF.

The chain recombines TRBV18 with TRBJ2-5; no clear D gene. The CDR3 runs 14 residues. CDR1 and CDR2 (germline): KGHSH, LQKENI. Trimming stripped 3 bases from V and 1 base from J, with 9 bases between. CDR3 residues: CASSPPTLQETQYF. CDR3 DNA: TGTGCCAGCTCACCCCCGACTCTCCAAGAGACCCAGTACTTC.

In its sample, this clone was seen a few times. This chain links TRBV3-1 (or the pseudogene TRBV3-2) with TRBJ2-7; 8 nucleotides match TRBD2. Germline trimming cut 2 bases from V and 6 bases from J; bases unmatched to any gene: 0. There are 12 residues in the CDR3. Germline V gene sequence: CDR1 LGHDT, CDR2 YNNKEL (reference sequence). The DNA for the CDR3 is TGTGCCAGCAGCCAACGGGAGGGCGAGCAGTACTTC. Its translation is CASSQREGEQYF.

This clone was counted once. CDR3 nucleotide sequence: TGTGCCAGCAGCTTCCGGAAGGGGCTCCACGAGCAGTACTTC. Translating gives CASSFRKGLHEQYF. The chain is built from TRBV5-6 and TRBJ2-7; weak D call: TRBD1 (5 bases). The germline CDR1 and CDR2 sequences are SGHDT and YYEEEE. The CDR3 runs to 14 residues. V was shortened by 2 bases and J by 5 bases, with 14 bases between the two germline ends.

This clone has just one count. This chain joins TRBV5-4 and TRBJ1-1; 7 bases map to TRBD1. The CDR3 runs to 13 residues. The germline CDR1 and CDR2 sequences are SGHNT and YYREEE (reference sequence). V lost 7 bases to trimming and J lost 2 bases; unmatched junction nucleotides: 5. CDR3 in DNA: TGTGCCAGCGGCCAGGGGGTTAACACTGAAGCTTTCTTT. Translation: CASGQGVNTEAFF.

The chain is built from TRBV7-9 and TRBJ2-1, with 13 bases aligning to TRBD2. The CDR3 covers 17 residues. V was pared by 5 bases and J by 8 bases, with 12 bases of the junction left unmatched. Germline V gene sequence: CDR1 SEHNR, CDR2 FQNEAQ (reference sequence). CDR3 sequence (DNA): TGTGCCAGCAGCCCCGTATCTGGACTAGCGGGAGACTATGAGCAGTTCTTC. It translates to CASSPVSGLAGDYEQFF.

The chain recombines TRBV7-6 with TRBJ1-3; tentative D call: TRBD1 (6 bases). Trimming stripped 1 base from V and 0 bases from J, with 16 bases between. The germline V gene encodes CDR1 SGHVS and CDR2 FNYEAQ. The CDR3 loop spans 18 amino acids. CDR3 sequence (DNA): TGTGCCAGCAGCTTAGTTCTTCCCGGGACAAACTCTGGAAACACCATATATTTT. This sequence encodes CASSLVLPGTNSGNTIYF.

This chain joins TRBV19 and TRBJ1-5; D is ambiguous. The germline V and J ends were trimmed by 3 bases and 3 bases, with 12 bases remaining between them. From germline, CDR1 is LNHDA and CDR2 SQIVND (reference sequence). The CDR3 runs 15 residues. The DNA of the CDR3 is TGTGCCAGTAGTATCAACTTCCGAACCAATCAGCCCCAGCATTTT. It translates to CASSINFRTNQPQHF.